This T cell receptor beta chain was recorded in a study of shared clonotypes between healthy human individuals. Points from the study as a whole: The generation probabilities recorded for non-shared clonotypes fell below those of clonotypes shared by all four donors.

In the original workflow: ImmunoSEQ gave junction-only sequences without quality scores, so filtering differed. Some clones are missing from TCRdb's copy, which holds only in-frame ones; the method was immunoSEQ multiplex PCR. The V and J calls and the clone size are those of that table, but D and trimming were determined from the DNA. In the table there are approximately 2,200,000 clones, about 92% of which are singletons. Looked up from germline, CDR1 is MNHNS and CDR2 is SASEGT. The CDR3 totals 15 residues. V lost 6 bases, J lost 3 bases, and 17 bases lay in between. Worth noting for this clone: What it binds is not known.

Only CD45RO-negative cells positively selected for CCR7 counted as naive CD8 cells, so terminally differentiated effector memory CD45RA+ cells were excluded. Sequenced input: naive CD8+ T cells from PBMCs. The J gene is TRBJ1-2, the V gene TRBV6-1, with a possible D match to TRBD1 (5 bases). The TCR was taken from a man aged 18-30 years in good health. Some clones in this sample may be carry-over from other donors' samples. This CDR3 reads CASREEGMPHYGYTF. The CDR3 bases are TGTGCCAGCAGGGAGGAGGGGATGCCGCACTATGGCTACACCTTC.